This is a list of T cell receptor beta chains from one sample in a study of T-cell reconstitution after alpha-beta-depleted transplantation in children. TCRdb passed the PCR reads through MiXCR, listing each CDR3 protein once. This table holds more than 90,000 distinct CDR3 sequences, 8% to 9% found once. Here the sequenced sample was PBMCs from the stem cell graft donor, taken from the stem cell graft. These receptors were obtained from a human donor who donated a stem cell graft to a child with congenital amegakaryocytic thrombocytopenia. CDR3s include the opening cysteine and the closing phenylalanine or tryptophan. D genes are given only for firm matches. The size field is filled for only some rows; it gives once, few, many or a size class.

D gene	V gene	J gene	clone size	CDR3 protein	CDR3 DNA
-	TRBV7-2	TRBJ2-1	many	CASSFRESYNEQFF	TGTGCCAGCAGCTTCCGGGAGAGCTACAATGAGCAGTTCTTC
TRBD1	TRBV20-1	TRBJ1-5	many	CSARDYRGQPQHF	TGCAGTGCTAGGGATTACAGGGGACAGCCCCAGCATTTT
TRBD1	TRBV29-1	TRBJ2-1	many	CSGVVGQANEQFF	TGCAGCGGGGTTGTCGGACAGGCCAATGAGCAGTTCTTC
-	TRBV6-1	TRBJ2-2	-	CASSEAPSPGELFF	TGTGCCAGCAGTGAAGCCCCAAGCCCCGGGGAGCTGTTTTTT
TRBD2	TRBV11-1	TRBJ2-5	-	CASSHRLAKTQETQYF	TGTGCCAGCAGTCATAGACTAGCGAAGACCCAAGAGACCCAGTACTTC
-	TRBV12-3/TRBV12-4	TRBJ2-1	many	CASSVGHSGNEQFF	TGTGCCAGCAGTGTCGGACACTCGGGAAATGAGCAGTTCTTC
TRBD1	TRBV20-1	TRBJ2-5	many	CSARDMDRDGETQYF	TGCAGTGCTAGAGACATGGACAGGGACGGGGAGACCCAGTACTTC
TRBD1	TRBV12-3/TRBV12-4	TRBJ2-7	many	CASSFSLDRGVNF	TGTGCCAGCAGTTTCTCCCTGGACAGGGGGGTGAACTTC
-	TRBV29-1	TRBJ2-7	-	CSVDPTGLGYEQYF	TGCAGCGTCGACCCGACAGGTCTGGGCTACGAGCAGTACTTC
TRBD1	TRBV6-2/TRBV6-3	TRBJ1-6	many	CASSSDQIPRQGSTRFSNSPLHF	TGTGCCAGCAGTTCCGACCAAATCCCCCGACAGGGTTCTACTCGCTTTTCTAATTCACCCCTCCACTTT
-	TRBV5-1	TRBJ2-3	many	CASSPSPGLKTSTDTQYF	TGCGCCAGCAGCCCGTCTCCGGGACTGAAGACTAGCACAGATACGCAGTATTTT
-	TRBV3-1	TRBJ2-7	many	CASSQDLTEGKKQYF	TGTGCCAGCAGCCAAGATTTGACCGAAGGGAAAAAGCAGTACTTC
-	TRBV12-3/TRBV12-4	TRBJ2-7	-	CASSQSVWAYEQYF	TGTGCCAGCAGCCAATCCGTCTGGGCATACGAGCAGTACTTC
-	TRBV12-3/TRBV12-4	TRBJ1-1	few	CASSWGQQNTEAFF	TGTGCCAGCAGCTGGGGGCAACAGAACACTGAAGCTTTCTTT
-	TRBV10-3	TRBJ1-1	many	CASGSGEEAFF	TGTGCCTCCGGGTCGGGAGAAGAAGCTTTCTTT
TRBD1	TRBV5-6	TRBJ2-1	many	CASSLNRGQQFF	TGTGCCAGCAGCCTTAACAGGGGGCAACAGTTCTTC
TRBD1	TRBV25-1	TRBJ1-2	few	CASSGVRQGYGYTF	TGTGCCAGCAGTGGAGTGAGACAGGGTTATGGCTACACCTTC
-	TRBV12-3/TRBV12-4	TRBJ2-7	-	CASSPVRAVLPYEQYF	TGTGCCAGCAGTCCCGTGAGAGCGGTCCTACCCTACGAGCAGTACTTC
-	TRBV15	TRBJ1-2	-	CAIQEIAKYGYTF	TGTGCCATCCAGGAGATAGCTAAGTATGGCTACACCTTC
-	TRBV11-2	TRBJ2-3	many	CASSGEGSSTDTQYF	TGTGCCAGCAGCGGTGAGGGCAGCAGCACAGATACGCAGTATTTT
-	TRBV5-1	TRBJ1-2	many	CASSSGPYGGGYTF	TGCGCCAGCAGCTCGGGACCCTACGGTGGTGGCTACACCTTC
TRBD1	TRBV20-1	TRBJ2-1	-	CSARAGQGVGNEQFF	TGCAGTGCTAGAGCGGGGCAGGGGGTCGGCAATGAGCAGTTCTTC
-	TRBV7-9	TRBJ1-2	many	CASSLAWGSQSYGYTF	TGTGCCAGCAGCTTAGCCTGGGGCAGCCAATCATATGGCTACACCTTC
-	TRBV7-2	TRBJ2-1	many	CASSQDWSYNEQFF	TGTGCCAGCAGCCAAGACTGGTCCTACAATGAGCAGTTCTTC
TRBD2	TRBV5-1	TRBJ2-3	few	CASSALAGGSNTDTQYF	TGCGCCAGCAGCGCGCTAGCGGGAGGATCGAACACAGATACGCAGTATTTT
TRBD2	TRBV5-1	TRBJ2-1	many	CASSFRPGLADYNEQFF	TGCGCCAGCAGCTTCCGACCGGGACTAGCGGATTACAATGAGCAGTTCTTC
TRBD2	TRBV10-3	TRBJ2-7	many	CAITSGTTAYEQYF	TGTGCCATCACCTCCGGGACTACCGCCTACGAGCAGTACTTC
-	TRBV5-1	TRBJ2-7	many	CASSLRGGASYEQYF	TGCGCCAGCAGCTTGAGAGGGGGGGCCTCTTACGAGCAGTACTTC
-	TRBV20-1	TRBJ2-7	many	CSARGGEAGVLEQYF	TGCAGTGCTAGAGGGGGGGAGGCAGGGGTCCTCGAGCAGTACTTC
-	TRBV5-1	TRBJ2-1	many	CASSLVGGEFF	TGCGCCAGCAGCTTGGTGGGCGGAGAGTTCTTC
-	TRBV6-5	TRBJ1-2	many	CASSLSGYGYTF	TGTGCCAGCAGCCTGAGTGGCTATGGCTACACCTTC
TRBD1	TRBV5-1	TRBJ1-2	many	CASSGLGQGSYTF	TGCGCCAGCAGCGGATTAGGACAGGGAAGCTACACCTTC
-	TRBV28	TRBJ2-7	many	CASSLVYEQYF	TGTGCCAGCAGTTTGGTTTACGAGCAGTACTTC
TRBD2	TRBV28	TRBJ2-5	many	CASSLVGGETQYF	TGTGCCAGCAGTTTAGTGGGAGGGGAGACCCAGTACTTC
-	TRBV12-3/TRBV12-4	TRBJ2-7	many	CASTGPGQRDEQYF	TGTGCCAGCACAGGCCCGGGCCAAAGAGACGAGCAGTACTTC
-	TRBV5-1	TRBJ1-1	many	CASSVGWGNTEAFF	TGCGCCAGCAGCGTGGGGTGGGGTAACACTGAAGCTTTCTTT
TRBD1	TRBV4-1	TRBJ1-2	many	CASSQGTEAYGYTF	TGCGCCAGCAGCCAGGGGACAGAAGCCTATGGCTACACCTTC
-	TRBV6-5	TRBJ1-2	many	CASSYSRNDGYTF	TGTGCCAGCAGTTACTCGCGTAATGATGGCTACACCTTC
-	TRBV2	TRBJ2-2	many	CASKPFGKGTGELFF	TGTGCCAGCAAGCCTTTTGGCAAAGGCACCGGGGAGCTGTTTTTT
-	TRBV10-3	TRBJ1-2	many	CAIRDISYTNYYGYTF	TGTGCCATCAGAGATATCTCTTACACAAACTACTATGGCTACACCTTC
-	TRBV4-1	TRBJ2-5	many	CASSQDPGFSGGGEETQYF	TGCGCCAGCAGCCAAGATCCTGGTTTCTCGGGAGGGGGCGAAGAGACCCAGTACTTC
TRBD1	TRBV5-1	TRBJ1-1	many	CASNRGPQTNTEAFF	TGCGCCAGCAACAGGGGGCCCCAGACGAACACTGAAGCTTTCTTT
-	TRBV12-3/TRBV12-4	TRBJ1-1	many	CATMFGQGNTEAFF	TGTGCCACCATGTTCGGTCAGGGGAACACTGAAGCTTTCTTT